The 11 T cell receptor beta chains reported below all come from one sample, sequenced in a study of identical twins. TCRdb processed the 5' RACE reads anew with MiXCR; each CDR3 protein has one entry. The sample lists 500,000 or so distinct CDR3 sequences, approximately 15% occurring once. These same records also appear under a second study, on yellow fever vaccine responses in identical twins.

Sequenced input: CD4+ T cells sorted from blood. The origin of the receptors is a woman under 30 in good health.

The chain carries TRBV27 and TRBJ1-2; D uncertain. Trimming left V 6 bases short and J 0 bases short, with 11 bases between. The CDR3 covers 14 residues. From germline, CDR1 is MNHEY and CDR2 SMNVEV (reference sequence). CDR3: CASRTGPTNYGYTF. CDR3 DNA sequence: TGTGCCAGCAGAACCGGGCCAACTAACTATGGCTACACCTTC.

The chain has TRBV9 and TRBJ2-5; D may be TRBD2 (6 bases). Deletions cut 4 bases from V and 5 bases from J, with 21 bases between. There are 16 residues in the CDR3. The germline CDR1 and CDR2 sequences are SGDLS and YYNGEE. CDR3 residues: CASSSVGGSLIETQYF. CDR3 sequence (DNA): TGTGCCAGCAGCTCGGTTGGGGGGTCCCTTATTGAGACCCAGTACTTC.

The V gene is TRBV11-2, the J gene TRBJ2-5, with D possibly being TRBD1 (6 bases). Trimming left V 2 bases short and J 4 bases short, with 14 bases between. CDR1 and CDR2 (germline): SGHAT, FQNNGV. This CDR3 is 15 amino acids long. CDR3 loop: CASSLSGRGGETQYF. DNA of the CDR3: TGTGCCAGCAGCTTATCGGGCAGGGGCGGAGAGACCCAGTACTTC.

This clonotype was picked up many times. The chain couples TRBV15 to TRBJ2-1; D is ambiguous. Germline V gene sequence: CDR1 LNHNV, CDR2 YYDKDF (reference sequence). Trimming removed 5 bases at V and 0 bases at J, with 11 bases between. The CDR3 length is 15 residues. CDR3 protein: CATSRDVSSYNEQFF. The CDR3 DNA sequence: TGTGCCACCAGCCGCGACGTAAGCTCCTACAATGAGCAGTTCTTC.

This clonotype was counted once. The V gene is TRBV3-1, the J gene TRBJ2-5; possibly TRBD2 for D (6 bases). CDR3 length equals 14 residues. Trimming stripped 5 bases from V and 4 bases from J, with 14 bases between. Germline CDR1 LGHDT, CDR2 YNNKEL (reference sequence). CDR3 sequence reads: CASSFRDLVETQYF. The CDR3 region has the DNA TGTGCCAGCAGCTTCAGGGACTTGGTAGAGACCCAGTACTTC.

This clonotype has only a few counts. The gene calls are TRBV27 and TRBJ2-7; TRBD2 aligns across 9 bases. Trimming took 6 bases from V and 4 from J; bases not matched to a gene: 4. CDR1 is MNHEY and CDR2 is SMNVEV in the germline V gene (reference sequence). The CDR3 has 13 amino acids. Written as DNA, the CDR3 is TGTGCCAGCAGGCTAGCGGGAAGTTACGAGCAGTACTTC. This encodes CASRLAGSYEQYF.

V gene TRBV5-1 combines with J gene TRBJ2-7; unclear D gene. The CDR3 sequence is 14 residues long. CDR1 is SGHRS, CDR2 YFSETQ, per germline. The germline V and J ends were trimmed by 2 bases and 3 bases, with 12 bases remaining between them. In DNA form, the CDR3 reads TGCGCCAGCAGCTTAGAAGGGCCCCGCTACGAGCAGTACTTC. Its protein is CASSLEGPRYEQYF. Full variable domain (outside the CDR3, taken from reference TRBV5-1 and TRBJ2-7): KAGVTQTPRYLIKTRGQQVTLSCSPISGHRSVSWYQQTPGQGLQFLFEYFSETQRNKGNFPGRFSGRQFSNSRSEMNVSTLELGDSALYLCASSLEGPRYEQYFGPGTRLTVT.

Here the CDR3 reads CASNQLQSGAFF. The CDR3 DNA reads as TGTGCCAGCAACCAATTGCAGTCTGGCGCTTTCTTT. The chain joins TRBV7-8 to TRBJ1-1; D is uncertain. The V and J ends lost 7 bases and 11 bases respectively, with 17 bases between them. Germline assignment: CDR1 SGHVS and CDR2 FQNEAQ. CDR3 length: 12 amino acids.

This clonotype came up a few times. The chain has TRBV5-1 and TRBJ2-3; D is unclear. The CDR3 loop spans 14 amino acids. V was trimmed by 0 bases and J by 0 bases, leaving 5 bases between them. Per the germline V gene, CDR1 is SGHRS and CDR2 is YFSETQ. The CDR3 is CASSLVTSTDTQYF. In DNA, the CDR3 is TGCGCCAGCAGCTTGGTCACCAGCACAGATACGCAGTATTTT.

In its sample, this clonotype was seen a few times. The V call is TRBV27, the J call TRBJ2-7, with D unresolved. Germline-derived CDR1 and CDR2 are MNHEY and SMNVEV (reference sequence). V was trimmed by 0 bases and J by 4 bases, leaving 10 bases between them. This CDR3 has 14 residues. The CDR3 DNA is TGTGCCAGCAGTTTATCGTCCTACGGATACGAGCAGTACTTC. It codes for CASSLSSYGYEQYF.

This clonotype was recorded a few times. The V gene is TRBV9, the J gene TRBJ2-2, with TRBD2 matching over 7 bases. Trimming removed 3 bases from V and 7 bases from J; junction bases left unmatched: 9. The CDR3 spans 15 residues. Per germline, CDR1 SGDLS and CDR2 YYNGEE. The chain's CDR3 is CASSASGVGGGELFF. The CDR3 region has the DNA TGTGCCAGCAGCGCCAGCGGGGTAGGAGGCGGGGAGCTGTTTTTT.